Sequencing of this T cell receptor (beta chain) was carried out in a study of siplizumab effects on memory and regulatory T cells. The germline V and J ends were trimmed by 0 bases and 5 bases, with 13 bases remaining between them. The CDR3 runs 15 residues. CDR1 and CDR2 from the germline V gene are MNHNY and SVGAGI (reference sequence). Each sample had roughly 10^5 TCR templates assayed. Only in-frame clones appear in the TCRdb table, and some are missing; sequencing was by immunoSEQ multiplex PCR. This sample has about 100,000 clones, with approximately 94% found just once. General observations from the study: Both greater diversity than memory cells and a major contribution to the alloresponse seemed to characterize naive T cells. The authors mapped only a minor fraction of alloreactive clones to unstimulated subsets. Roughly 80-97% of proliferating CD4+ or CD8+ clones defied assignment to a naive or memory phenotype.

This clone came up once. Its target is not known. The chain combines TRBV6-6 with TRBJ1-2, with a possible D match to TRBD1 (5 bases). This clonotype was sampled from a human donor in good health. The sequencing input was non-Treg CD4+ T cells sorted from blood. The CDR3 DNA reads TGTGCCAGCAGTTACTCGGGGGAAGGACCTTATGGCTACACCTTC. This translates into CASSYSGEGPYGYTF.